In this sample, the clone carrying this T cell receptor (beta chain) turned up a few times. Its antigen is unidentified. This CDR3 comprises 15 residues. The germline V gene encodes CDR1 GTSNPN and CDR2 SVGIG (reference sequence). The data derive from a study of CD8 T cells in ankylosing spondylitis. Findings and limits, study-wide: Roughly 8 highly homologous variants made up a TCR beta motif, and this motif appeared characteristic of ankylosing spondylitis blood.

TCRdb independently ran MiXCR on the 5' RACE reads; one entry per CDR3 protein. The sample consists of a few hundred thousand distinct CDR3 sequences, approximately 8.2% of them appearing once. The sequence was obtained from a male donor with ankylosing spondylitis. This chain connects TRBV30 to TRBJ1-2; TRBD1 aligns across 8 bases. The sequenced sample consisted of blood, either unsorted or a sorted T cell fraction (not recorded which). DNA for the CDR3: TGTGCTCGGAGAGGGCAGGGGGCGCCTCCCTATGGCTACACCTTC. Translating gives CARRGQGAPPYGYTF.